This T cell receptor beta chain stems from a study of immune characterization of retroperitoneal liposarcoma. The V gene's germline CDR1 is MNHEY and CDR2 SMNVEV (reference sequence). Trimming took off 0 bases at V and 2 bases at J, with 10 bases between the two ends. The CDR3 runs 15 residues. TCRdb re-called the PCR reads with MiXCR, one entry per CDR3 protein. The profile shows about 10,000 distinct CDR3 sequences, about 25% of them singletons. V and J are TRBV27 and TRBJ1-1, with D uncertain. The source material was blood. The sequence came from a male donor with retroperitoneal liposarcoma. DNA of the CDR3: TGTGCCAGCAGTTTATCGAAGGAGGGAAACACTGAAGCTTTCTTT. This translates into CASSLSKEGNTEAFF.